This T cell receptor beta chain was sequenced during a study of T-cell memory formation after mild COVID-19. About the study: Largely donor-specific TCR clusters were found. Study observations and caveats: Proof of SARS-CoV-2 specificity was absent for the second-wave clones that crested on day 37.

V dropped 4 bases and J dropped 0 bases, with 12 bases sitting between them. Germline V gene sequence: CDR1 ENHRY, CDR2 SYGVKD. CDR3 size: 15 residues. This clonotype has just a few counts. Its antigen remains unidentified. From 5'RACE with constant-segment primers came TCR alpha and TCR beta cDNA libraries that carried sample barcodes and UMIs. TCRdb processed the 5' RACE reads anew with MiXCR; each CDR3 protein has one entry. The sample holds about 430,000 distinct CDR3 sequences, approximately 18% seen once. Sequenced input: PBMCs or a T cell subset sorted from them (not recorded which). The gene calls are TRBV10-3 and TRBJ1-2; possibly TRBD1 for D (6 bases). The TCR was taken from a man in his late teens or twenties who had mild COVID-19 (a few samples of this study predate the infection). Cell type and time point are not known. CDR3 residues: CAISGGQGTNYGYTF. The CDR3 DNA sequence: TGTGCCATCAGTGGGGGGCAGGGTACTAACTATGGCTACACCTTC.